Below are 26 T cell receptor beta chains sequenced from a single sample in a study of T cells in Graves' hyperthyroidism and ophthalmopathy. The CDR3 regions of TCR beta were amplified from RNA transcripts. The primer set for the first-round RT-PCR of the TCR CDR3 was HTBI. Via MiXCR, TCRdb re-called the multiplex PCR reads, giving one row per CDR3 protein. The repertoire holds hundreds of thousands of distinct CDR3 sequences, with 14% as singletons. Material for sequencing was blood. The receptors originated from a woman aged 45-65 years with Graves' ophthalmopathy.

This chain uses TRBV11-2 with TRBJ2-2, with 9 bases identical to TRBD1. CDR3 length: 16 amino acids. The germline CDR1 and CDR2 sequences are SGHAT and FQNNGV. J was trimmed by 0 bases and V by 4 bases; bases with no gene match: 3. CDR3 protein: CASSSGQGTNTGELFF. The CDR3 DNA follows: TGTGCCAGCAGCTCAGGACAGGGGACGAACACCGGGGAGCTGTTTTTT.

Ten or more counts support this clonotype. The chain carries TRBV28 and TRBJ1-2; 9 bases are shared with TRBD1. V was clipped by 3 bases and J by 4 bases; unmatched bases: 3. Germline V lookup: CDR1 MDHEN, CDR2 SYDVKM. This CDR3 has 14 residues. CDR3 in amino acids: CASSFTGGGYGYTF. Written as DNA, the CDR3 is TGTGCCAGCAGTTTCACAGGGGGCGGCTATGGCTACACCTTC.

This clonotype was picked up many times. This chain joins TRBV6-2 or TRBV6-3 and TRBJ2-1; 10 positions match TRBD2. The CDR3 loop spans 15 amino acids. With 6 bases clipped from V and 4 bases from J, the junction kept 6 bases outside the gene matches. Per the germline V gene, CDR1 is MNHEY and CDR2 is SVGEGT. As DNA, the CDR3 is TGTGCCAGCAGAGACGGACTAGCGGAATACAATGAGCAGTTCTTC. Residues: CASRDGLAEYNEQFF.

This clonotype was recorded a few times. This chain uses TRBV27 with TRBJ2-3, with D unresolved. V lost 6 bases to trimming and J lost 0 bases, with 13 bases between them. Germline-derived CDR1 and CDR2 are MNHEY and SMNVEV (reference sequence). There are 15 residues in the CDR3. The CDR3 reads CASRIFAVSTDTQYF. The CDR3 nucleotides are TGTGCCAGCAGAATCTTTGCGGTTAGCACAGATACGCAGTATTTT.

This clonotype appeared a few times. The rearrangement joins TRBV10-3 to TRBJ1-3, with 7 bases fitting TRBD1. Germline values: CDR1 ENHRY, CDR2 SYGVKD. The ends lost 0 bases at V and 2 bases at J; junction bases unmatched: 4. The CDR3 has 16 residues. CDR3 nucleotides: TGTGCCATCAGTGAGTCTCGACAGGGAACTGGAAACACCATATATTTT. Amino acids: CAISESRQGTGNTIYF.

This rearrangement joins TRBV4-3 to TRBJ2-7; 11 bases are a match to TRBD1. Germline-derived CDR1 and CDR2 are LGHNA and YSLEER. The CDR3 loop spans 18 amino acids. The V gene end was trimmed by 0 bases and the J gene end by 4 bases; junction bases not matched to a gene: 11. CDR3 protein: CASSQDPPGQGAGYEQYF. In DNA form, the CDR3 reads TGCGCCAGCAGCCAAGATCCCCCAGGACAGGGGGCAGGGTACGAGCAGTACTTC.

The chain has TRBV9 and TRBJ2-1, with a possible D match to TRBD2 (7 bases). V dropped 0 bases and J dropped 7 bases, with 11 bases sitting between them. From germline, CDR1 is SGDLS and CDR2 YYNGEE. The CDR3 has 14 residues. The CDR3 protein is CASSVGGRGNEQFF. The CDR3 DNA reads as TGTGCCAGCAGCGTAGGTGGGAGGGGGAATGAGCAGTTCTTC.

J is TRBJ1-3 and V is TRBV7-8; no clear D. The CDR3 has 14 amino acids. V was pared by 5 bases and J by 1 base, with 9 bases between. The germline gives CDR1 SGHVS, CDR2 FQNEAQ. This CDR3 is CASSQFASGNTIYF. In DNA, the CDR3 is TGTGCCAGCAGCCAATTCGCTTCTGGAAACACCATATATTTT.

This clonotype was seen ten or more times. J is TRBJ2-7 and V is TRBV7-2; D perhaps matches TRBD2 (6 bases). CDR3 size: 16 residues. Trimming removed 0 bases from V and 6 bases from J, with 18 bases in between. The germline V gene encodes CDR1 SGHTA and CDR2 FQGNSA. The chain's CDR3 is CASSLAWELASGEQYF. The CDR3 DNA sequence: TGTGCCAGCAGCTTAGCGTGGGAACTAGCTTCGGGCGAGCAGTACTTC.

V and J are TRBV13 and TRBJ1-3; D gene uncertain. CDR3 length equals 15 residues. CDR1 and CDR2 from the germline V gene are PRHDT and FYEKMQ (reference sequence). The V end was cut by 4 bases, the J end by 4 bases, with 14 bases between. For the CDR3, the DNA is TGTGCCAGCAGCTACAGCGCCTTGGGGGGAAACACCATATATTTT. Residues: CASSYSALGGNTIYF.

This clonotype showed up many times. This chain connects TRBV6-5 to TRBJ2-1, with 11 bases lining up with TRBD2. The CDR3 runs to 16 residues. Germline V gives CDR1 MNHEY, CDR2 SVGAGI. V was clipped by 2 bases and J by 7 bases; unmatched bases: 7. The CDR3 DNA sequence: TGTGCCAGCAGTTACAACCTAGCGGGAGGAGCGAATGAGCAGTTCTTC. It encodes CASSYNLAGGANEQFF.

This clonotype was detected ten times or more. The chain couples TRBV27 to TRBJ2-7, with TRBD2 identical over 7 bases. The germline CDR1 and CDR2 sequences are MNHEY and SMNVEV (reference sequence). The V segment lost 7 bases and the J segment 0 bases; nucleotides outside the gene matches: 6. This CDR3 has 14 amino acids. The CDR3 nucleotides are TGTGCCAGCACAACTAGCGTAAACTCCTACGAGCAGTACTTC. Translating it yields CASTTSVNSYEQYF.

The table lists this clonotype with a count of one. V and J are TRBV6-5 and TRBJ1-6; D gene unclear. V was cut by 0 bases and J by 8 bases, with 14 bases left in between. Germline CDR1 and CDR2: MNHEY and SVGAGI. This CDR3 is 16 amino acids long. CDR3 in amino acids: CASSYSPAGSDSPLHF. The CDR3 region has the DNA TGTGCCAGCAGTTACTCTCCGGCGGGATCGGATTCACCCCTCCACTTT.

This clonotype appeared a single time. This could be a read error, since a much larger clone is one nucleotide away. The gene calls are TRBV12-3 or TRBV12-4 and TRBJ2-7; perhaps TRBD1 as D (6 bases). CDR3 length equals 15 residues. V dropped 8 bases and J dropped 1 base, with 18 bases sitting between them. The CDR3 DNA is TGTGCCAGCGGCTGGTACCCACAGGGTTCCTACGAGCAGTACTTC. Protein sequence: CASGWYPQGSYEQYF.

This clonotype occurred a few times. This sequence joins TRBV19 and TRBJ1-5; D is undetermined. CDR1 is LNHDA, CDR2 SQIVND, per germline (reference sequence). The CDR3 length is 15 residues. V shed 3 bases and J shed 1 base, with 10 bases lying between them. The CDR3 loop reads CASSIFLSSNQPQHF. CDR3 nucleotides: TGTGCCAGTAGTATTTTTTTGTCCAGCAATCAGCCCCAGCATTTT.

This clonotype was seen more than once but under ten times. The CDR3 DNA reads TGTGCCAGCAGTTACCGGGAATTCCACGAGCAGTACTTC. It yields the protein CASSYREFHEQYF. V is TRBV6-5 and J is TRBJ2-7; the D gene is possibly TRBD2 (5 bases). Germline CDR1 MNHEY, CDR2 SVGAGI. Trimming stripped 2 bases from V and 5 bases from J, with 10 bases between. CDR3 length: 13 amino acids.

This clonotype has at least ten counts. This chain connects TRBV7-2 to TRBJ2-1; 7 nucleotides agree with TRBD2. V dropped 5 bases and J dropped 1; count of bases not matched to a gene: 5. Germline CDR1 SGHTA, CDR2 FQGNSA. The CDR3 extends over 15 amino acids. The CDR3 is CASSRNGGSYNEQFF. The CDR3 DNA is TGTGCCAGCAGCAGAAACGGGGGGTCCTACAATGAGCAGTTCTTC.

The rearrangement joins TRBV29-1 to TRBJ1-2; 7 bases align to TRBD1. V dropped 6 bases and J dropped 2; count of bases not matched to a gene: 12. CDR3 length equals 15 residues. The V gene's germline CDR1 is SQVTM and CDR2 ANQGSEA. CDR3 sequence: CSVPDGPRGNYGYTF. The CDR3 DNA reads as TGCAGCGTCCCCGACGGGCCCAGGGGGAACTATGGCTACACCTTC.

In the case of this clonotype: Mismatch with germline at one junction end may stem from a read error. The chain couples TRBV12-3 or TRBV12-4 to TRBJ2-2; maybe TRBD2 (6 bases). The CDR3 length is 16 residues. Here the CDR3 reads CASSPSQSGVTGGLFF. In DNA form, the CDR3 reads TGTGCCAGCAGTCCCTCACAATCGGGAGTTACCGGGGGGCTGTTTTTT.

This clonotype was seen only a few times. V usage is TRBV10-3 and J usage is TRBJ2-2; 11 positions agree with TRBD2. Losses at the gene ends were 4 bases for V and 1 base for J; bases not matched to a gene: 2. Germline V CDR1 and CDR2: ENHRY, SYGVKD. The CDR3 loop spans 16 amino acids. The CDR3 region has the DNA TGTGCCATCAGTGTAGCGGGAGGGGTGAACACCGGGGAGCTGTTTTTT. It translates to CAISVAGGVNTGELFF.

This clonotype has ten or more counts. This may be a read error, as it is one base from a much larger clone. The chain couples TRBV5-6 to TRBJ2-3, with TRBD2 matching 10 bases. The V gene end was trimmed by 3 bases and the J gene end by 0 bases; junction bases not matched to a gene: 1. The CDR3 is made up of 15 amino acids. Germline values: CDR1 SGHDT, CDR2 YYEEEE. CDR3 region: CASSSSGGSTDTQYF. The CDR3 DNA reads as TGTGCCAGCAGCTCTAGCGGGGGTAGCACAGATACGCAGTATTTT.

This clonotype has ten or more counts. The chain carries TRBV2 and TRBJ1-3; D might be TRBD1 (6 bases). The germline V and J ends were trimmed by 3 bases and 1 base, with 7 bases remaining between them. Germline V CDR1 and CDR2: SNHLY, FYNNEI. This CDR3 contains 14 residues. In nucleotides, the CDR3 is TGTGCCAGCAGTGACAGGGGATCTGGAAACACCATATATTTT. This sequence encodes CASSDRGSGNTIYF.

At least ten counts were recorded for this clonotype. The CDR3 region has the DNA TGTGCCAGCAGTTACTCGCACATCCCTGGGGGCATGAACACTGAAGCTTTCTTT. Translated, it gives CASSYSHIPGGMNTEAFF. The V gene is TRBV6-2 or TRBV6-3, the J gene TRBJ1-1; TRBD1 might be the D (6 bases). Deletions cut 0 bases from V and 0 bases from J, with 17 bases between. The germline V gene encodes CDR1 MNHEY and CDR2 SVGEGT. The CDR3 runs to 18 residues.

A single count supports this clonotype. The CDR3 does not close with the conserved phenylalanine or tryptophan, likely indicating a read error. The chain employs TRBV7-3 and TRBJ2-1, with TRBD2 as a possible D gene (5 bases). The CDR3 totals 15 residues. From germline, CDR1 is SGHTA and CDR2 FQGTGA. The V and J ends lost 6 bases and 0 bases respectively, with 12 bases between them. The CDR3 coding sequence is TGTGCCAGCAGTCCGGCTGCGGGCTCCTACAATGAGCAGTTCTCC. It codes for CASSPAAGSYNEQFS.

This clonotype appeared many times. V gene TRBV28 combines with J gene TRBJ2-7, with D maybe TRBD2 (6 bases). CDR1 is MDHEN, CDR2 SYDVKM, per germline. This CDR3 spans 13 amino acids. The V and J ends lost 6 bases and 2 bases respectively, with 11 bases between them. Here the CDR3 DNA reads TGTGCCAGCAGCCGGGACTGGGCCTACGAGCAGTACTTC. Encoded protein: CASSRDWAYEQYF.

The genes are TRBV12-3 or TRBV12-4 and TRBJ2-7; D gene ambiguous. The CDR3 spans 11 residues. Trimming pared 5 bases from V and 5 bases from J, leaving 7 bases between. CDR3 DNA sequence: TGTGCCAGCAGTAAGACTCACGAGCAGTACTTC. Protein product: CASSKTHEQYF.